This T cell receptor (beta chain) stems from a study of T cell repertoires in cytomegalovirus infection. Looked up from germline, CDR1 is SGHTA and CDR2 is FQGNSA. V trimming: 4 bases; J trimming: 7 bases; junction bases outside the gene matches: 6. The CDR3 covers 14 residues. TCRdb used MiXCR to reprocess the reads, holding one entry per CDR3 protein. In the table there are 200,000 to 300,000 distinct CDR3 sequences, approximately 6.7% of which are singletons. At least ten counts were recorded for this clonotype. The sequenced material came from PBMCs. The TCR was taken from a human donor in good health (CMV status not recorded). Some clones in this sample may be carry-over from other donors' samples. V and J are TRBV7-2 and TRBJ1-2; 10 nucleotides match TRBD1. In DNA, the CDR3 is TGTGCCAGCAGCTACGGACAGGGGGTTGTTGGCTACACCTTC. It codes for CASSYGQGVVGYTF.